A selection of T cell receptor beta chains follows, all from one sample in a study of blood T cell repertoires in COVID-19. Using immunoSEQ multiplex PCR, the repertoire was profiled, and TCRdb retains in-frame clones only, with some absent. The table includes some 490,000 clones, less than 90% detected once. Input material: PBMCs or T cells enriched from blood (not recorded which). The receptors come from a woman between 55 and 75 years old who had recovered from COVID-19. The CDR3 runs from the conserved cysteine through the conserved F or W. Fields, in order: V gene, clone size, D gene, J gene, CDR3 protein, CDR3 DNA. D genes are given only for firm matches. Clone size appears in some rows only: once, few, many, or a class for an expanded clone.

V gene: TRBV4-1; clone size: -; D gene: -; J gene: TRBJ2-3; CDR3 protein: CASSQSPWTSTDTQYF; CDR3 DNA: TGCGCCAGCAGCCAAAGTCCTTGGACTAGCACAGATACGCAGTATTTT
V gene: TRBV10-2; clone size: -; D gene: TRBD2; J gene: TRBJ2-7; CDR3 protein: CASRKGLAGAYEQYF; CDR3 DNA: TGCGCCAGCAGAAAGGGACTAGCGGGGGCCTACGAGCAGTACTTC
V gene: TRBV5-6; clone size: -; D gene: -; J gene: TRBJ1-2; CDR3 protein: CASSLVATADGYTF; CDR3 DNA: TGTGCCAGCAGCTTGGTCGCGACAGCTGATGGCTACACCTTC
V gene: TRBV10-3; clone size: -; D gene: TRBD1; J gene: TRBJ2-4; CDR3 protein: CAISVGGTGVKNIQYF; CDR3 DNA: TGTGCCATCAGTGTAGGGGGGACAGGGGTAAAAAACATTCAGTACTTC
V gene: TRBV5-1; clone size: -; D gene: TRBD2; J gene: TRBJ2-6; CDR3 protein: CATTPREGSSGANVLTF; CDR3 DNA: TGCGCCACCACCCCCCGGGAGGGTAGCTCTGGGGCCAACGTCCTGACTTTC
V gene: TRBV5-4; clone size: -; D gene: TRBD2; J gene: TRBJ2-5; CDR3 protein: CASRPLAGGPETQYF; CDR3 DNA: TGTGCCAGCAGACCCCTAGCGGGGGGGCCAGAGACCCAGTACTTC
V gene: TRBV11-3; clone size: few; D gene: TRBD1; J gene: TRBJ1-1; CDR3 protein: CASHGFTGENTEAFF; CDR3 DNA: TGTGCCAGCCATGGATTCACAGGGGAGAACACTGAAGCTTTCTTT
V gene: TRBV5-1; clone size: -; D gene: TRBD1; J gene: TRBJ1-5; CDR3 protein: CASSWTGDSNQPQHF; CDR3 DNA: TGCGCCAGCAGCTGGACAGGAGATAGCAATCAGCCCCAGCATTTT
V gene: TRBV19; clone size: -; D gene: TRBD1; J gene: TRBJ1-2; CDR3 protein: CASSMDRENYGYTF; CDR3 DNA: TGTGCCAGTAGTATGGACAGGGAAAACTATGGCTACACCTTC
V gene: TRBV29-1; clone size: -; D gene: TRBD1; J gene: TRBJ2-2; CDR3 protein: CSVTGGYTGELFF; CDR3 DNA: TGCAGCGTAACAGGGGGTTACACCGGGGAGCTGTTTTTT
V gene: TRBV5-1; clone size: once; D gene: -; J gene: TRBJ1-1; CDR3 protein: CASSQDSVNTEAFF; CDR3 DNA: TGCGCCAGCAGCCAGGACAGCGTGAACACTGAAGCTTTCTTT
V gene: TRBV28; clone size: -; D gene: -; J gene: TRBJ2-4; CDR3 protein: CASSQPAGSAKNIQYF; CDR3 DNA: TGTGCCAGCAGTCAGCCGGCGGGGTCGGCCAAAAACATTCAGTACTTC
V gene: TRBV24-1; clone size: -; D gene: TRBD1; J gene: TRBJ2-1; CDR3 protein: CATSDFLYRDRGIDEQFF; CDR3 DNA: TGTGCCACCAGTGATTTCTTGTACAGGGACAGGGGGATCGATGAGCAGTTCTTC
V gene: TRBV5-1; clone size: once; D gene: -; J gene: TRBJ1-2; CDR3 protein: CASSFDGLNYGYTF; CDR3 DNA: TGCGCCAGCAGCTTCGACGGACTTAACTATGGCTACACCTTC
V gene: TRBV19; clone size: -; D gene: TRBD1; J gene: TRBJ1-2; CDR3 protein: CASSISDRNAYGYTF; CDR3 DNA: TGTGCCAGTAGTATTTCGGACAGGAACGCCTATGGCTACACCTTC
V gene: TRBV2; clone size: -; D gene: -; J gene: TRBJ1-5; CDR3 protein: CASKDRRNNQPQHF; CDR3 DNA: TGTGCCAGCAAAGACAGGCGCAACAATCAGCCCCAGCATTTT
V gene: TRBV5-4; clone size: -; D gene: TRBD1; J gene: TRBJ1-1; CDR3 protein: CASSFRDRGNTEAFF; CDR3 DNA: TGTGCCAGCAGCTTCCGGGACAGGGGGAACACTGAAGCTTTCTTT
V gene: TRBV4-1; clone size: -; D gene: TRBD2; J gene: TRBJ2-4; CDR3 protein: CASSQGRAGGEPKNIQYF; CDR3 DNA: TGCGCCAGCAGCCAAGGACGGGCGGGGGGCGAGCCCAAAAACATTCAGTACTTC
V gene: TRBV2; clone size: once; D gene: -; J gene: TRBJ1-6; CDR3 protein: CASHAAGYSPLHF; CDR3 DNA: TGTGCCAGCCATGCGGCGGGATATTCACCCCTCCACTTT
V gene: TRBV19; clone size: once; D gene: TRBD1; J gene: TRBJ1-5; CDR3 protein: CASNPGQGSNQPQHF; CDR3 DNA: TGTGCCAGTAATCCGGGACAGGGAAGCAATCAGCCCCAGCATTTT
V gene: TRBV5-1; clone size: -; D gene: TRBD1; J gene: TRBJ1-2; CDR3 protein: CASRSGQGYGYTF; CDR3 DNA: TGCGCCAGCAGATCGGGACAGGGCTATGGCTACACCTTC
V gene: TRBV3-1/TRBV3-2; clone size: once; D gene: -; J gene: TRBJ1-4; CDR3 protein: CASSQVSGQGGEKLFF; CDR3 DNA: TGTGCCAGCAGCCAAGTTTCTGGTCAGGGTGGTGAAAAACTGTTTTTT
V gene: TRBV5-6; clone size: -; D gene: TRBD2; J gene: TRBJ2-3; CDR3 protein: CASSLVGGGGGTDTQYF; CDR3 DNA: TGTGCCAGCAGCTTGGTAGGTGGCGGGGGAGGCACAGATACGCAGTATTTT
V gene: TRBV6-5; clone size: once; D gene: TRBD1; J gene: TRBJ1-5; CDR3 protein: CASTGAGGYNQPQHF; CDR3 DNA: TGTGCCAGCACCGGGGCAGGGGGGTACAATCAGCCCCAGCATTTT
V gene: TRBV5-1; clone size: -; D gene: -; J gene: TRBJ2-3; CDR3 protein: CASSPTIADTQYF; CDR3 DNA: TGCGCCAGCAGCCCCACAATTGCAGATACGCAGTATTTT
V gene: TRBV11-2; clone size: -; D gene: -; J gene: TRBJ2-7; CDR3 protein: CASSLVWTAHYEQYF; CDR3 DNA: TGTGCCAGCAGCTTAGTTTGGACAGCGCACTACGAGCAGTACTTC
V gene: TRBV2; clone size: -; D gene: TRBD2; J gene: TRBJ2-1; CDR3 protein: CASSEGLAGLFF; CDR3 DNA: TGTGCCAGCAGTGAAGGACTAGCGGGGCTGTTCTTC
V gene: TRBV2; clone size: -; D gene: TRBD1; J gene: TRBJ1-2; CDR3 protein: CASGGQGTTF; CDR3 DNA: TGTGCCAGCGGGGGACAGGGAACCACCTTC
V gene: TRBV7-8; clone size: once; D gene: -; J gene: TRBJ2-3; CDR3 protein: CASSKLADTQYF; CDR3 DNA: TGTGCCAGCAGCAAACTAGCAGATACGCAGTATTTT
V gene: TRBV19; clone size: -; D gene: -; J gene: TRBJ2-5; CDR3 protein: CASSMAGQLHQETQYF; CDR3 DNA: TGTGCCAGTAGTATGGCCGGACAGCTCCACCAAGAGACCCAGTACTTC
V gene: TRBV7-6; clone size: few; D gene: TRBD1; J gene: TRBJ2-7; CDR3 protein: CASSVGTGILEQYF; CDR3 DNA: TGTGCCAGCAGCGTCGGGACAGGGATTCTCGAGCAGTACTTC
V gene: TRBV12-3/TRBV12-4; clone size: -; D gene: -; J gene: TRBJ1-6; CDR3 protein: CASTRAGGSPLHF; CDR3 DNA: TGTGCCAGCACTCGGGCAGGAGGCTCACCCCTCCACTTT
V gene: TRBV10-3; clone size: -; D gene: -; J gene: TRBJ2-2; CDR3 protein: CATRGGTTGELFF; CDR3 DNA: TGTGCCACCAGGGGGGGAACCACCGGGGAGCTGTTTTTT
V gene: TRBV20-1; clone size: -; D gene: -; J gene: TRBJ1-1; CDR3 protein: CSARRNAEAFF; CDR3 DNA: TGCAGTGCTAGGCGGAACGCTGAAGCTTTCTTT
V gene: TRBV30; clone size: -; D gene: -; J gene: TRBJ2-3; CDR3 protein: CAWSLGGTDTQYF; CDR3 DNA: TGTGCCTGGAGTTTAGGGGGCACAGATACGCAGTATTTT
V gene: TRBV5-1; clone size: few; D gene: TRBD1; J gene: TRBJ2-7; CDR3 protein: CASSWGQGAYEQYF; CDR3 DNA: TGCGCCAGCAGCTGGGGACAGGGGGCCTACGAGCAGTACTTC
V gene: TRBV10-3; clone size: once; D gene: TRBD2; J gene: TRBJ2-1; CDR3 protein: CAIRTSGGYNEQFF; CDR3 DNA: TGTGCCATCAGGACTAGCGGGGGTTACAATGAGCAGTTCTTC
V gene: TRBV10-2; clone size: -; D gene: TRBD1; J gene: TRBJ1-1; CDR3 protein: CASLDWDRGTEAFF; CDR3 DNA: TGCGCCAGCTTGGACTGGGACAGGGGCACTGAAGCTTTCTTT
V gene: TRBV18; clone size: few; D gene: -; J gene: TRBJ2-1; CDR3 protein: CATVPKRGAGDEQFF; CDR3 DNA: TGTGCCACCGTACCAAAACGGGGGGCCGGGGATGAGCAGTTCTTC
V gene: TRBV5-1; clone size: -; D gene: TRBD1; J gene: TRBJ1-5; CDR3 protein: CASSPGTDDQPQHF; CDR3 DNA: TGCGCCAGCAGCCCCGGGACAGACGATCAGCCCCAGCATTTT
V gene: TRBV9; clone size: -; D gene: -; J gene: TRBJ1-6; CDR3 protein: CASSPGGSYNSPLHF; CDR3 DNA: TGTGCCAGCAGCCCTGGAGGGTCCTATAATTCACCCCTCCACTTT